Below are 2 T cell receptor beta chains sequenced from a single sample in a study of blood T cell repertoires in COVID-19. Sequenced by immunoSEQ multiplex PCR; TCRdb stores in-frame clones only, minus some. The table lists about 94,000 clones, 84% of them singletons. The sequencing sample was made of peripheral blood. The receptors shown here come from a man in his fifties or sixties with acute or convalescent COVID-19.

V and J are TRBV5-1 and TRBJ2-5; TRBD2 aligns across 10 bases. CDR3 length: 16 residues. Germline V gene data show CDR1 as SGHRS and CDR2 as YFSETQ. Unmatched junction bases numbered 7, after V lost 0 bases and J lost 5 bases. The CDR3 bases are TGCGCCAGCAGCTTGGGATTAGCGGGGGGCTGGGAGACCCAGTACTTC. Its protein product is CASSLGLAGGWETQYF.

The chain employs TRBV21-1 and TRBJ1-2; TRBD1, the D gene given by the table, was not confirmed from the DNA. TRBV21-1 is a known pseudogene. The CDR3 extends over 17 amino acids. CDR3 bases: TGTGCCAGCAGCAAAGAATATCCACAGCCAGCTAACTATGGCTACACCTTC. Encoded protein: CASSKEYPQPANYGYTF.